This is a list of T cell receptor beta chains from one sample in a study of T cell responses to AZD1222 COVID-19 vaccine. TCRdb's table, derived via immunoSEQ multiplex PCR, lists solely in-frame clones and lacks some. The data show some 150,000 clones, with about 88% seen just once and around 3.2% held by the top ten. The sample consisted of peripheral blood, taken on day 0 of AZD1222 vaccination. The receptors derive from an adult in good health. CDR3s include the opening cysteine and the closing phenylalanine or tryptophan. Fields, in order: D gene, J gene, V gene, CDR3 length, clone size, CDR3 DNA, CDR3 protein. D genes are given only for firm matches. Only some rows state a clone size, as once, few, many or a class for expanded clones.

>NA|TRBJ2-7|TRBV7-2|13|NA
TGTGCCAGCAGCTTAGCGCACAGCTACGAGCAGTACTTC
CASSLAHSYEQYF
>NA|TRBJ2-1|TRBV7-8|13|NA
TGTGCCAGCAGCTTAGGGCGGAACAATGAGCAGTTCTTC
CASSLGRNNEQFF
>NA|TRBJ2-2|TRBV19|12|NA
TGTGCCAGTAGTATTGAGCCCGGGGAGCTGTTTTTT
CASSIEPGELFF
>NA|TRBJ1-1|TRBV7-2|15|NA
TGTGCCAGCAGCTTAACAGTCGGGACAAACACTGAAGCTTTCTTT
CASSLTVGTNTEAFF
>TRBD1|TRBJ2-7|TRBV6-5|15|NA
TGTGCCAGCAGTACCCGGACAGGGAAGTCGTACGAGCAGTACTTC
CASSTRTGKSYEQYF
>NA|TRBJ2-7|TRBV27|15|few
TGTGCCAGCACCCAGGACGCACGCACCACCTACGAGCAGTACTTC
CASTQDARTTYEQYF
>TRBD2|TRBJ2-5|TRBV9|15|NA
TGTGCCAGCAGCACTAGCGGGGGGGCCCGCGAGACCCAGTACTTC
CASSTSGGARETQYF
>NA|TRBJ2-2|TRBV10-3|18|NA
TGTGCCATCAGTGAGTCGTTGGCGGCGGGTCACGGCACCGGGGAGCTGTTTTTT
CAISESLAAGHGTGELFF
>NA|TRBJ2-3|TRBV28|18|NA
TGTGCCAGCAGTCCCCCCTTGGCGGGGTCGGGGATCCCAGATACGCAGTATTTT
CASSPPLAGSGIPDTQYF
>NA|TRBJ2-7|TRBV25-1|11|NA
TGTGCCAGCAGTGGAGGCTACGAGCAGTACTTC
CASSGGYEQYF
>TRBD2|TRBJ2-7|TRBV7-8|18|NA
TGTGCCAGCAGCTTAGCGTGGGAACGGGGGGGAACACCCTACGAGCAGTACTTC
CASSLAWERGGTPYEQYF
>TRBD1|TRBJ2-3|TRBV9|17|NA
TGTGCCAGCAGCGTAGATCATGGGACAGGGTTAATGGATACGCAGTATTTT
CASSVDHGTGLMDTQYF
>TRBD1|TRBJ1-3|TRBV19|19|NA
TGTGCCACTAAGACATCGACAGGGATCAGTGGGCTTCTCGGAAACACCATATATTTT
CATKTSTGISGLLGNTIYF
>NA|TRBJ1-4|TRBV29-1|13|NA
TGCAGCGTTAAACAGAGAACTAATGAAAAACTGTTTTTT
CSVKQRTNEKLFF
>TRBD1|TRBJ2-7|TRBV5-1|15|NA
TGCGCCAGCAGCTTGGCCAGGACAGGGTCCTACGAGCAGTACTTC
CASSLARTGSYEQYF
>NA|TRBJ1-2|TRBV15|16|NA
TGTGCCACCAGCAGAGATCCGAAGGTTCCTCGGGACGGCTACACCTTC
CATSRDPKVPRDGYTF
>NA|TRBJ2-7|TRBV18|13|NA
TGTGCCAGCTCACCTAAAGGCAACTACGAGCAGTACTTC
CASSPKGNYEQYF
>NA|TRBJ2-7|TRBV7-2|13|once
TGTGCCAGCAGCTCGACTAGACGGAACGAGCAGTACTTC
CASSSTRRNEQYF
>NA|TRBJ2-7|TRBV10-3|13|NA
TGTGCCATCAGTGAGTCGGTCGGGGTCGAGCAGTACTTC
CAISESVGVEQYF
>TRBD2|TRBJ2-1|TRBV5-1|14|once
TGCGCCAGTAAGGGACTAGAAACCTACAATGAGCAGTTCTTC
CASKGLETYNEQFF